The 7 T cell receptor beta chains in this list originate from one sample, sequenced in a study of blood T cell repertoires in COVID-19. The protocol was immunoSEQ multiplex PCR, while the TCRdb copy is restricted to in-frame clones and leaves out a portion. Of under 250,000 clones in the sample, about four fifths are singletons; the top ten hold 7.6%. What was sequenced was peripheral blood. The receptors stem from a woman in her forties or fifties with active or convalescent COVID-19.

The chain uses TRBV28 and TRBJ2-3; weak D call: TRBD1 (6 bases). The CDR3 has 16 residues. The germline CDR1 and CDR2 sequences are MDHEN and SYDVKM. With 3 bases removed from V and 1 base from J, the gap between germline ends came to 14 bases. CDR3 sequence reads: CASSFPTGFRTDTQYF. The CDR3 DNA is TGTGCCAGCAGTTTCCCGACAGGCTTCCGCACAGATACGCAGTATTTT.

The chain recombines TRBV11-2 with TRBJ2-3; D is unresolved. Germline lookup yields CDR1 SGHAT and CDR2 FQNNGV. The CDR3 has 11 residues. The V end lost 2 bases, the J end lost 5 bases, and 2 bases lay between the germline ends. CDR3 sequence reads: CASSLQDTQYF. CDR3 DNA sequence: TGTGCCAGCAGCTTACAAGATACGCAGTATTTT.

Here the CDR3 DNA reads TGTGCCAGTAGTATAGGGACAGGGGGCGGTGAGCAGTTCTTC. Translated, it gives CASSIGTGGGEQFF. The chain recombines TRBV19 with TRBJ2-1; 11 nucleotides match TRBD1. This CDR3 comprises 14 residues. Germline CDR1 is LNHDA and CDR2 is SQIVND (reference sequence). V lost 1 base, J lost 9 bases, and 2 bases stayed unmatched.

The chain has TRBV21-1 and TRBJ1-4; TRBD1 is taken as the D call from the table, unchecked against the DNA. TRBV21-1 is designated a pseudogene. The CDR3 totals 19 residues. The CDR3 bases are TGTGCCAGCAGCAAAGGGGGGCAGGCAGACCCCGCAACTAATGAAAAACTGTTTTTT. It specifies CASSKGGQADPATNEKLFF.

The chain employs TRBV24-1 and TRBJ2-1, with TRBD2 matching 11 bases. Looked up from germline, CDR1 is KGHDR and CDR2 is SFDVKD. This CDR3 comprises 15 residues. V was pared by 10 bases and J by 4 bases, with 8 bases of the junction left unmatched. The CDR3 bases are TGTGCCACGTCCCTTGGGACTAGCGGATACAATGAGCAGTTCTTC. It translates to CATSLGTSGYNEQFF.

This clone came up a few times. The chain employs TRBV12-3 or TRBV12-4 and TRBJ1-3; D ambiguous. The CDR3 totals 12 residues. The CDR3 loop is CAYLGVGNTIYF. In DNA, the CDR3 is TGTGCTTATCTCGGGGTAGGGAACACCATATATTTT.

The CDR3 sequence: CASSFGTGGSPLHF. The DNA for the CDR3 is TGTGCCAGCAGTTTCGGCACAGGGGGTTCACCCCTCCACTTT. The genes are TRBV6-5 and TRBJ1-6; TRBD1 matches 8 bases. Germline lookup yields CDR1 MNHEY and CDR2 SVGAGI. The CDR3 is 14 residues long. With V trimmed by 4 bases and J by 9 bases, 5 bases remained unmatched.